Included here is one T cell receptor (beta chain) sequence, with context. The V gene's germline CDR1 is SGHAT and CDR2 FQNNGV. The CDR3 runs to 15 residues. Trimming pared 0 bases from V and 6 bases from J, leaving 15 bases between. The sample originates from a study of T cells after yellow fever vaccination. Study details: Fractions of low cell number were prepared using SMART-Seq v4 Ultra Low Input.

UMIs were added to TCR cDNA along with a universal primer site when it was made by 5'RACE template switching. One entry per CDR3 protein, called by TCRdb with MiXCR from the 5' RACE reads. The sample lists around 360,000 distinct CDR3 sequences, approximately 10% occurring once. The chain couples TRBV11-2 to TRBJ2-7, with D possibly matching TRBD2 (6 bases). This TCR came from a young man who received the YFV17D yellow fever vaccine. Specimen: PBMCs, collected on the day of the first yellow fever vaccination. In nucleotides, the CDR3 is TGTGCCAGCAGCTTAGAGGGACTCCCCTGCCGCGAGCAGTACGTC. Encoded protein: CASSLEGLPCREQYV.